This is a list of T cell receptor beta chains from one sample in a study of blood T cell repertoires in COVID-19. Clones were read by immunoSEQ multiplex PCR, and TCRdb kept only the in-frame ones, dropping some. This repertoire shows 160,000 or so clones, approximately 85% found once; its top ten account for roughly 9.6%. Input material: peripheral blood. Receptors originate from a man in his 60s with active or convalescent COVID-19. Each CDR3 is given with its conserved first and last residue. Fields, in order: V gene, D gene, J gene, clone size, CDR3 DNA, CDR3 protein. A D gene is named only where the DNA matches it firmly. Size is stated for part of the rows, as once, few or many counts, or as a class when the clone is expanded.

V gene: TRBV10-3; D gene: NA; J gene: TRBJ2-1; clone size: NA; CDR3 DNA: TGTGCCATCAGTCCGGACAGACACAATGAGCAGTTCTTC; CDR3 protein: CAISPDRHNEQFF
V gene: TRBV6-5; D gene: NA; J gene: TRBJ2-5; clone size: NA; CDR3 DNA: TGTGCCAGCAGCGTACTAGTTCGAGAGACCCAGTACTTC; CDR3 protein: CASSVLVRETQYF
V gene: TRBV4-2; D gene: NA; J gene: TRBJ2-6; clone size: NA; CDR3 DNA: TGTGCCAGCAGCCAAGAACCGACTGCCGGGGCCAACGTCCTGACTTTC; CDR3 protein: CASSQEPTAGANVLTF
V gene: TRBV19; D gene: NA; J gene: TRBJ2-1; clone size: NA; CDR3 DNA: TGTGCCAGTAGTATCTTCGGCGGGGTGCACAATGAGCAGTTCTTC; CDR3 protein: CASSIFGGVHNEQFF
V gene: TRBV5-4; D gene: TRBD1; J gene: TRBJ1-2; clone size: NA; CDR3 DNA: TGTGCCAGCAGCTTGGATACGGGACAGGGGGTCGGCTACACCTTC; CDR3 protein: CASSLDTGQGVGYTF
V gene: TRBV24-1; D gene: NA; J gene: TRBJ1-2; clone size: NA; CDR3 DNA: TGTGCCACCAGAGCCAGGGGCCCCTCTGGCTACACCTTC; CDR3 protein: CATRARGPSGYTF
V gene: TRBV7-2; D gene: NA; J gene: TRBJ2-3; clone size: NA; CDR3 DNA: TGTGCCAGCAGCTTTTCCGGGGAAGGTCTGGGCGCGCAGTATTTT; CDR3 protein: CASSFSGEGLGAQYF
V gene: TRBV5-6; D gene: TRBD1; J gene: TRBJ1-3; clone size: few; CDR3 DNA: TGTGCCAGCACAGAGGGGGCAGGGGCTTTCTCTGGAAACACCATATATTTT; CDR3 protein: CASTEGAGAFSGNTIYF
V gene: TRBV3-1/TRBV3-2; D gene: TRBD1; J gene: TRBJ1-1; clone size: NA; CDR3 DNA: TGTGCCAGCAGCAGGACCGGGACAGGGTCTGAAGCTTTCTTT; CDR3 protein: CASSRTGTGSEAFF
V gene: TRBV11-2; D gene: TRBD1; J gene: TRBJ2-7; clone size: NA; CDR3 DNA: TGTGCCAGCAGCTTACTCTCCGGGACAGGGACGTACGAGCAGTACTTC; CDR3 protein: CASSLLSGTGTYEQYF
V gene: TRBV6-5; D gene: NA; J gene: TRBJ1-2; clone size: NA; CDR3 DNA: TGTGCCAGCAGTTATTCGATGCCAGGGGACTACACCTTC; CDR3 protein: CASSYSMPGDYTF
V gene: TRBV7-9; D gene: NA; J gene: TRBJ2-2; clone size: NA; CDR3 DNA: TGTGCCAGCAGCTCCTCAGGGACCGGGGAGCTGTTTTTT; CDR3 protein: CASSSSGTGELFF
V gene: TRBV19; D gene: NA; J gene: TRBJ2-2; clone size: NA; CDR3 DNA: TGTGCCAGTAGTTCGTCTAGCTTTAACACCGGGGAGCTGTTTTTT; CDR3 protein: CASSSSSFNTGELFF
V gene: TRBV19; D gene: NA; J gene: TRBJ2-3; clone size: NA; CDR3 DNA: TGTGCCAGTAGTATAGGGAGCGGTGCTAGCACAGATACGCAGTATTTT; CDR3 protein: CASSIGSGASTDTQYF
V gene: TRBV7-9; D gene: NA; J gene: TRBJ2-7; clone size: once; CDR3 DNA: TGTGCCAGCAGCACGACGGACTCGACTGAGAATTACGAGCAGTACTTC; CDR3 protein: CASSTTDSTENYEQYF
V gene: TRBV4-1; D gene: TRBD2; J gene: TRBJ2-7; clone size: once; CDR3 DNA: TGCGCCAGCAGCCAAGGGCTAGCGGGAGGGCCTAAAAACGAGCAGTACTTC; CDR3 protein: CASSQGLAGGPKNEQYF
V gene: TRBV28; D gene: NA; J gene: TRBJ1-6; clone size: NA; CDR3 DNA: TGTGCCAGCAGTTTACGGGGGGCCTCGAATTCACCCCTCCACTTT; CDR3 protein: CASSLRGASNSPLHF
V gene: TRBV6-5; D gene: TRBD2; J gene: TRBJ2-7; clone size: NA; CDR3 DNA: TGTGCCAGCAGTTACTCGCGGGGGGGCTCCTACGAGCAGTACTTC; CDR3 protein: CASSYSRGGSYEQYF
V gene: TRBV7-2; D gene: TRBD1; J gene: TRBJ1-4; clone size: NA; CDR3 DNA: TGTGCCAGCAGCTTGAGCTTACAGGGGTCTAATGAAAAACTGTTTTTT; CDR3 protein: CASSLSLQGSNEKLFF
V gene: TRBV11-2; D gene: TRBD2; J gene: TRBJ2-1; clone size: NA; CDR3 DNA: TGTGCCAGCAGCGCCCGTGGGGGGACTAGAGGAGGACCGGCCAATGAGCAGTTCTTC; CDR3 protein: CASSARGGTRGGPANEQFF
V gene: TRBV7-2; D gene: TRBD2; J gene: TRBJ2-5; clone size: NA; CDR3 DNA: TGTGCCAGCAGCTTGTATAGCGGGGGAGAGACCCAGTACTTC; CDR3 protein: CASSLYSGGETQYF
V gene: TRBV11-2; D gene: NA; J gene: TRBJ1-3; clone size: NA; CDR3 DNA: TGTGCCAGCAGCTACAAGTCACAGGGAATCGGAAACACCATATATTTT; CDR3 protein: CASSYKSQGIGNTIYF
V gene: TRBV29-1; D gene: NA; J gene: TRBJ2-3; clone size: few; CDR3 DNA: TGCAGCGTTGAAGATCAGCGAAGGCGGAGTACAGATACGCAGTATTTT; CDR3 protein: CSVEDQRRRSTDTQYF
V gene: TRBV5-1; D gene: NA; J gene: TRBJ2-5; clone size: NA; CDR3 DNA: TGCGCCAGCAGCTTGAGTGCCGCAGTCCAAGAGACCCAGTACTTC; CDR3 protein: CASSLSAAVQETQYF
V gene: TRBV7-7; D gene: NA; J gene: TRBJ2-5; clone size: NA; CDR3 DNA: TGTGCTAGCAGCCCGGCGGGCAGCATACGGGAGACCCAGTACTTC; CDR3 protein: CASSPAGSIRETQYF
V gene: TRBV6-5; D gene: NA; J gene: TRBJ1-5; clone size: NA; CDR3 DNA: TGTGCCAGCAGTTACTCTATGGCGGGTCAGCCCCAGCATTTT; CDR3 protein: CASSYSMAGQPQHF
V gene: TRBV12-3/TRBV12-4; D gene: NA; J gene: TRBJ1-3; clone size: NA; CDR3 DNA: TGTGCCAGCAGGGCAGGGACTGGAAACACCATATATTTT; CDR3 protein: CASRAGTGNTIYF
V gene: TRBV25-1; D gene: NA; J gene: TRBJ2-5; clone size: NA; CDR3 DNA: TGTGCCAGCAGTGAAGACAGCCAAGAGACCCAGTACTTC; CDR3 protein: CASSEDSQETQYF
V gene: TRBV7-2; D gene: NA; J gene: TRBJ1-2; clone size: NA; CDR3 DNA: TGTGCCAGCAGCGCCCCCCCCAGTTACTATGGCTACACCTTC; CDR3 protein: CASSAPPSYYGYTF
V gene: TRBV2; D gene: NA; J gene: TRBJ1-4; clone size: NA; CDR3 DNA: TGTGCCAGCAGATATAGACAATGGGAGACTAATGAAAAACTGTTTTTT; CDR3 protein: CASRYRQWETNEKLFF
V gene: TRBV7-8; D gene: TRBD1; J gene: TRBJ2-2; clone size: NA; CDR3 DNA: TGTGCCAGCAGGAAGGGACAGGCGAACACCGGGGAGCTGTTTTTT; CDR3 protein: CASRKGQANTGELFF
V gene: TRBV20-1; D gene: NA; J gene: TRBJ1-2; clone size: NA; CDR3 DNA: TGCAGTGCTACCTCGCAGTATGGCTACACCTTC; CDR3 protein: CSATSQYGYTF
V gene: TRBV9; D gene: TRBD2; J gene: TRBJ2-1; clone size: once; CDR3 DNA: TGTGCCAGCAGCGTAGGGACTAGCTCCTACAATGAGCAGTTCTTC; CDR3 protein: CASSVGTSSYNEQFF
V gene: TRBV18; D gene: NA; J gene: TRBJ2-7; clone size: NA; CDR3 DNA: TGTGCCAGCTCACAAGCTATGGACAGCTACGAGCAGTACTTC; CDR3 protein: CASSQAMDSYEQYF
V gene: TRBV5-1; D gene: NA; J gene: TRBJ2-5; clone size: NA; CDR3 DNA: TGCGCCAGCAGCTTGGGGCAGGGGAAAGAGACCCAGTACTTC; CDR3 protein: CASSLGQGKETQYF
V gene: TRBV19; D gene: NA; J gene: TRBJ1-1; clone size: NA; CDR3 DNA: TGTGCCAGTACGAGAAACACTGAAGCTTTCTTT; CDR3 protein: CASTRNTEAFF
V gene: TRBV2; D gene: NA; J gene: TRBJ2-7; clone size: NA; CDR3 DNA: TGTGCCAGCAGTGAGGGGCGGGGGCCTACCTACGAGCAGTACTTC; CDR3 protein: CASSEGRGPTYEQYF
V gene: TRBV9; D gene: TRBD2; J gene: TRBJ2-1; clone size: once; CDR3 DNA: TGTGCCAGCAGCGTAGGAGTGGGAGGGTCTAGCGGGGACAATGAGCAGTTCTTC; CDR3 protein: CASSVGVGGSSGDNEQFF
V gene: TRBV13; D gene: NA; J gene: TRBJ2-7; clone size: NA; CDR3 DNA: TGTGCCAGCAGCTTAGCAGGAGGGGGCCTATCCTACGAGCAGTACTTC; CDR3 protein: CASSLAGGGLSYEQYF
V gene: TRBV28; D gene: NA; J gene: TRBJ1-2; clone size: few; CDR3 DNA: TGTGCCAGCAGCCTAGGGCGGGTTTCCCCGGGTGGCTACACCTTC; CDR3 protein: CASSLGRVSPGGYTF
V gene: TRBV28; D gene: NA; J gene: TRBJ1-5; clone size: NA; CDR3 DNA: TGTGCCATCCGGGTTAGCAATCAGCCCCAGCATTTT; CDR3 protein: CAIRVSNQPQHF